The entry that follows covers one T cell receptor (beta chain) sequence. The sample belongs to a study of Ad26.COV2.S vaccination and SARS-CoV-2 variants. The method was immunoSEQ multiplex PCR; TCRdb's version includes in-frame clones alone and lacks a portion of them. The sample lists 300,000 to 400,000 clones; 80% to 90% were seen once. Treatment reported: roughly 18 received Ad26.COV2.S at low or high dose, single or two shots; several received placebo; per-sample allocation not given. Day 63 following the first vaccine or placebo injection was when the samples were taken. Cohort 1b enrolled adults aged 18-55 years in Boston. This TCR was recovered from a person aged 18 to 59 who received the Ad26.COV2.S COVID-19 vaccine or a placebo. The source material was peripheral blood, sampled in a trial of Ad26.COV2.S vaccine versus placebo.

The CDR3 DNA reads as TGTGCCAGCAGCTTGGCCAAGTACGGTACGCAGTATTTT. This codes for CASSLAKYGTQYF. The V and J genes are TRBV5-4 and TRBJ2-3, with D uncertain. In germline, CDR1 is SGHNT, CDR2 YYREEE (reference sequence). The CDR3 length is 13 residues. Trimming pared 0 bases from V and 8 bases from J, leaving 10 bases between.